A selection of T cell receptor beta chains follows, all from one sample in a study of T cell changes during pregnancy in multiple sclerosis. Sequencing was performed with immunoSEQ multiplex PCR; in TCRdb, only in-frame clones are kept and a portion is missing. The table has about 130,000 clones, around 97% seen once. The sequencing here drew on peripheral blood, taken after pregnancy. The receptors derive from a female donor with multiple sclerosis, enrolled in a pregnancy study. Each CDR3 is given with its conserved first and last residue.

j_call v_call cdr3_length cdr3_aa
TRBJ1-1 TRBV7-3 13 CASSFRGLTEAFF
TRBJ2-1 TRBV5-5 11 CASSLLNEQFF
TRBJ1-2 TRBV9 14 CASRGQGQNYGYTF
TRBJ2-1 TRBV21-1 14 CASTPGEGGNEQFF
TRBJ2-7 TRBV5-1 15 CASSLEVGLAGEQYF
TRBJ1-4 TRBV5-1 15 CASSPGVDRNEKLFF
TRBJ2-1 TRBV7-9 16 CASSLAGQVPNNEQFF
TRBJ2-7 TRBV6-1 14 CASKTGTGGIEQYF
TRBJ2-3 TRBV4-2 15 CATDRGSSSTDTQYF
TRBJ2-1 TRBV9 14 CASSAGTSYNEQFF
TRBJ1-1 TRBV18 16 CASSPLIGELNTEAFF
TRBJ1-1 TRBV7-2 17 CASRDETTWGPSSEAFF
TRBJ1-5 TRBV28 14 CASSSPRGQQPQHF
TRBJ1-1 TRBV7-6 15 CASSTTQGATTEAFF
TRBJ1-5 TRBV9 14 CASSVAPGEQPQHF
TRBJ1-5 TRBV6-1 14 CASSQGALNQPQHF
TRBJ2-1 TRBV4-3 16 CASSQDLWGGDNEQFF
TRBJ2-7 TRBV12-2 15 CARKGKLAGDYEQYF
TRBJ2-5 TRBV27 17 CASGGLGGLSDGETQYF
TRBJ2-1 TRBV7-8 16 CASSLEGVDRRDEQFF
TRBJ1-1 TRBV5-1 13 CASSLDRAAEAFF
TRBJ1-3 TRBV18 11 CASSPGNTIYF
TRBJ2-7 TRBV28 13 CASNRDRAYEQYF
TRBJ2-1 TRBV6-1 9 CASSEKRVF
TRBJ2-4 TRBV10-3 19 CAISGFLAGEGGAKNIQYF
TRBJ2-2 TRBV5-4 16 CASSLGGAIYTGELFF
TRBJ2-6 TRBV28 17 CASSPTSGSSGANVLTF
TRBJ2-1 TRBV6-6 14 CASRPGTNYNEQFF
TRBJ1-5 TRBV6-1 13 CASSPNSNQPQHF
TRBJ2-7 TRBV5-1 19 CASSLAVLAAGVSVYEQYF
TRBJ2-1 TRBV14 13 CASSQDSVYEQFF
TRBJ2-5 TRBV15 19 CATSIPPLLLAGEEETQYF
TRBJ1-2 TRBV19 13 CASSIPGNYGYTF
TRBJ2-7 TRBV7-6 13 CASSFRQGYEQYF
TRBJ2-7 TRBV6-4 13 CASSRSQGGEQYF